A selection of T cell receptor beta chains follows, all from one sample in a study of vaccination and CD4 T cells after COVID-19. A single record per CDR3 protein comes from TCRdb applying MiXCR to the PCR reads. The sample includes fewer than 15,000 distinct CDR3 sequences, about two thirds seen only once; the top ten take about an eighth. These receptors' antigens are unknown. Sequences were obtained from CD4+ T cells from blood, cultured in vitro. These receptor sequences come from a human donor who had recovered from COVID-19. The CDR3 runs from the conserved cysteine through the conserved F or W. Each record gives: V gene, J gene, D gene, CDR3 length, clone size, CDR3 protein, CDR3 DNA. The D gene is left open where the match is weak. Clone sizes are given selectively: once, few, many, or a class where the clone is expanded.

TRBV10-3,TRBJ2-3,TRBD2,13,.,CAISESSGGTQYF,TGTGCCATCAGTGAGTCCTCGGGGGGTACGCAGTATTTT
TRBV20-1,TRBJ2-3,TRBD2,15,few,CSARLAEGGSDTQYF,TGCAGTGCCAGACTAGCGGAAGGGGGGTCAGATACGCAGTATTTT
TRBV19,TRBJ2-5,TRBD2,18,.,CASSMRTSGTLYQETQYF,TGTGCCAGTAGTATGAGGACTAGCGGGACCCTGTACCAAGAGACCCAGTACTTC
TRBV7-3,TRBJ2-3,TRBD1,15,.,CASSRSGQGTDTQYF,TGTGCCAGCAGCCGTTCTGGACAGGGCACAGATACGCAGTATTTT
TRBV2,TRBJ2-2,.,13,.,CASSTGATGELFF,TGTGCCAGCAGTACAGGAGCCACCGGGGAGCTGTTTTTT
TRBV20-1,TRBJ1-5,TRBD1,15,.,CSAREGTGGYQPQHF,TGCAGTGCTAGAGAGGGGACAGGGGGGTATCAGCCCCAGCATTTT
TRBV28,TRBJ1-1,TRBD1,15,.,CASSLSHRGKAEAFF,TGTGCCAGCAGTTTAAGTCACAGGGGGAAGGCTGAAGCTTTCTTT
TRBV7-3,TRBJ1-6,TRBD1,16,few,CASSLTGGKANSPLHF,TGTGCCAGCAGCTTAACAGGGGGCAAGGCGAATTCACCCCTCCACTTT
TRBV10-3,TRBJ2-1,.,11,.,CAISEFNEQFF,TGTGCCATCAGTGAGTTCAATGAGCAGTTCTTC
TRBV5-4,TRBJ2-5,TRBD2,16,.,CASSPGGGLPQETQYF,TGTGCCAGCAGCCCCGGGGGAGGGCTACCACAAGAGACCCAGTACTTC
TRBV12-3/TRBV12-4,TRBJ2-1,.,13,.,CASRETWADEQFF,TGTGCCAGCAGAGAGACCTGGGCCGATGAGCAGTTCTTC
TRBV20-1,TRBJ2-2,TRBD2,15,.,CSARPGLGVPGELFF,TGCAGTGCTAGGCCGGGACTAGGAGTCCCCGGGGAGCTGTTTTTT
TRBV20-1,TRBJ1-1,.,13,.,CSARGAGNTEAFF,TGCAGTGCTAGGGGGGCCGGGAACACTGAAGCTTTCTTT
TRBV7-2,TRBJ2-1,.,13,.,CASSLGQMREQFF,TGTGCCAGCAGTTTGGGACAAATGCGTGAGCAGTTCTTC
TRBV6-1,TRBJ1-6,.,15,once,CASSPLFSYNSPLHF,TGTGCCAGCAGTCCGCTTTTCTCCTATAATTCACCCCTCCACTTT
TRBV7-9,TRBJ2-5,TRBD2,13,.,CASVLAGGETQYF,TGTGCCTCTGTACTAGCGGGAGGAGAGACCCAGTACTTC
TRBV28,TRBJ1-2,.,17,few,CASSQLRKVGALYGYTF,TGTGCCAGCAGTCAACTACGGAAAGTGGGGGCCCTATATGGCTACACCTTC
TRBV20-1,TRBJ1-5,.,12,.,CSARDSNQPQHF,TGCAGTGCTAGGGATAGCAATCAGCCCCAGCATTTT
TRBV27,TRBJ2-5,TRBD1,15,.,CASSPRTGKQETQYF,TGTGCCAGCAGTCCCCGGACAGGGAAACAAGAGACCCAGTACTTC
TRBV12-3/TRBV12-4,TRBJ1-1,TRBD1,14,few,CASTPGTGGTEAFF,TGTGCCAGCACCCCCGGGACAGGGGGCACTGAAGCTTTCTTT
TRBV6-5,TRBJ1-1,.,13,.,CASSYSFPTEAFF,TGTGCCAGCAGCTACAGTTTCCCCACTGAAGCTTTCTTT
TRBV2,TRBJ2-7,TRBD1,14,.,CASSWDRAAYEQYF,TGTGCCAGCAGTTGGGACAGGGCCGCCTACGAGCAGTACTTC
TRBV28,TRBJ2-2,.,16,.,CASSPRVPLWTGELFF,TGTGCCAGCAGTCCGAGGGTACCCCTTTGGACCGGGGAGCTGTTTTTT
TRBV14,TRBJ2-5,TRBD2,15,.,CASSQGSAGGETQYF,TGTGCCAGCAGCCAAGGTTCAGCGGGAGGGGAGACCCAGTACTTC
TRBV12-3/TRBV12-4,TRBJ2-1,.,14,.,CASSSSLYYNEQFF,TGTGCCAGCAGTTCCAGCCTATACTACAATGAGCAGTTCTTC
TRBV7-2,TRBJ2-1,TRBD1,13,.,CASSPNQGQGQFF,TGTGCCAGCAGCCCTAATCAGGGACAGGGCCAGTTCTTC
TRBV20-1,TRBJ1-1,.,11,.,CSAAGGDEAFF,TGCAGTGCCGCCGGGGGCGATGAAGCTTTCTTT
TRBV5-1,TRBJ1-5,.,15,.,CASSIGGGEGQPQHF,TGCGCCAGCAGCATAGGGGGGGGAGAGGGTCAGCCCCAGCATTTT
TRBV7-2,TRBJ2-1,TRBD2,14,.,CASSSGLAGGNKFF,TGTGCCAGCAGCTCAGGACTAGCGGGAGGGAATAAGTTCTTC
TRBV27,TRBJ1-1,.,13,.,CASSLNRNTEAFF,TGTGCCAGCAGTCTAAACAGGAACACTGAAGCTTTCTTT
TRBV19,TRBJ2-2,.,16,.,CASSPRGPTNTGELFF,TGTGCCAGTAGTCCTCGGGGGCCTACGAACACCGGGGAGCTGTTTTTT
TRBV6-1,TRBJ2-7,TRBD1,15,.,CASRAGQGFSYEQYF,TGTGCCAGCAGAGCGGGACAGGGTTTCTCCTACGAGCAGTACTTC
TRBV29-1,TRBJ2-5,TRBD1,12,.,CSVTGTGETQYF,TGCAGCGTTACCGGGACAGGGGAGACCCAGTACTTC
TRBV20-1,TRBJ2-7,.,13,.,CSTLGDSSYEQYF,TGCAGTACGCTTGGGGACTCGAGCTACGAGCAGTACTTC
TRBV2,TRBJ2-7,TRBD2,12,.,CASRLAGEEQYF,TGTGCCAGCAGACTAGCGGGAGAGGAGCAGTACTTC
TRBV5-4,TRBJ2-3,TRBD2,16,.,CASSSSLAGGTDTQYF,TGTGCCAGCAGCTCCTCACTAGCGGGAGGCACAGATACGCAGTATTTT